The 2 T cell receptor beta chains presented below share a single source sample, sequenced in a study of memory CD4+ T cells and cytomegalovirus serostatus. The sort gate was single viable CD3+CD4+CD8-CD45RO+ cells for memory CD4+ T cells. The table came from immunoSEQ multiplex PCR; TCRdb's copy has only in-frame clones and leaves some out. The table shows some 50,000 clones, with around 81% occurring only once. The sample taken for sequencing was memory CD4+ T cells from blood. The receptors stem from an adult in good health and CMV-seronegative.

The genes are TRBV28 and TRBJ1-1, with D possibly being TRBD1 (6 bases). CDR3 length: 13 residues. The germline V and J ends were trimmed by 8 bases and 6 bases, with 16 bases remaining between them. Per the germline V gene, CDR1 is MDHEN and CDR2 is SYDVKM. The CDR3 DNA reads TGTGCCAGCGCACAGGGCAGAAGGTCTGAAGCTTTCTTT. Protein sequence: CASAQGRRSEAFF. The full variable domain, its missing parts supplied by reference TRBV28 and TRBJ1-1, is DVKVTQSSRYLVKRTGEKVFLECVQDMDHENMFWYRQDPGLGLRLIYFSYDVKMKEKGDIPEGYSVSREKKERFSLILESASTNQTSMYLCASAQGRRSEAFFGQGTRLTVV.

The chain uses TRBV15 and TRBJ2-5; unclear D gene. The CDR3 consists of 15 residues. Germline V gene sequence: CDR1 LNHNV, CDR2 YYDKDF (reference sequence). Trimming left V 5 bases short and J 5 bases short, with 18 bases between. The DNA of the CDR3 is TGTGCCACCAGCTCCAAAAGGCAGCCCAGCGAGACCCAGTACTTC. Its translation: CATSSKRQPSETQYF.